This TCR beta chain derives from a study of blood T cell repertoires in COVID-19. For the study at large: PBMCs, B-cell-depleted T cells, or T cells provided the cDNA or gDNA that made up the material.

Generated by immunoSEQ multiplex PCR, the TCRdb table keeps only in-frame clones and is missing some. The sample contains about 69,000 clones, about four fifths of which appear only once. Sequenced sample: peripheral blood. This TCR derives from a human donor in a cohort sampled during active COVID-19.

CDR3 nucleotide sequence: TGTGCCAGCAGTAGCCCTGTTGGGGGGGCCCGGGAGACCCAGTACTTC. Amino acid sequence: CASSSPVGGARETQYF. The chain recombines TRBV28 with TRBJ2-5; weak D call: TRBD2 (7 bases). Germline values: CDR1 MDHEN, CDR2 SYDVKM. Trimming left V 5 bases short and J 5 bases short, with 21 bases between. The CDR3 has 16 residues.